The clone carrying this T cell receptor beta chain was detected ten times or more. Its specificity is not known. MiXCR, applied by TCRdb to the 5' RACE reads, yields one record per CDR3 protein. The repertoire includes around 180,000 distinct CDR3 sequences, 6.2% of them detected once, and 2.5% to 3.5% sits in the top ten. The data stem from a study of T cells after yellow fever vaccination. Study-wide findings and caveats: The booster response re-showed most primary clones: around 95% CD4, around 87% CD8. Though weaker, the secondary response peaked faster, on day 5 versus 15.

This CDR3 contains 13 residues. The V gene lost 3 bases and the J gene lost 3 bases, with 9 bases spanning the gap. Per germline, CDR1 SGDLS and CDR2 YYNGEE. Source: CD4+ T cells sorted from PBMCs, taken on the day of the first yellow fever vaccination. The chain carries TRBV9 and TRBJ1-1, with D possibly matching TRBD1 (5 bases). The TCR originated in a man aged 18 to 30 who received the YFV17D yellow fever vaccine. The CDR3 region is CASSEDSHTEAFF. The CDR3 DNA reads as TGTGCCAGCAGCGAAGACAGCCACACTGAAGCTTTCTTT.